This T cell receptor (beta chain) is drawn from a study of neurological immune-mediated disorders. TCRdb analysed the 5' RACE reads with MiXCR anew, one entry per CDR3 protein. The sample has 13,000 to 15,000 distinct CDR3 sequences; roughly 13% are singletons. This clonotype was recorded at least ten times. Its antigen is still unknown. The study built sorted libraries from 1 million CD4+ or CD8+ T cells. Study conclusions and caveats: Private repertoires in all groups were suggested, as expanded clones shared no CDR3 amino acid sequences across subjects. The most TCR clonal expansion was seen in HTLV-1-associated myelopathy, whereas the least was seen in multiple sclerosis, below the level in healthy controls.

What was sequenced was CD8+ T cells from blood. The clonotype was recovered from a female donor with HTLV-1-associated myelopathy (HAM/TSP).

The CDR3 DNA is TGCGCCAGCAGCTGGGAGGGCTCCTACGAGCAGTACTTC. Residues: CASSWEGSYEQYF. This chain joins TRBV5-1 and TRBJ2-7; 7 bases are shared with TRBD2. The V gene's germline CDR1 is SGHRS and CDR2 YFSETQ. There are 13 residues in the CDR3. The trim removed 3 bases at V and 0 bases at J, leaving 0 bases unmatched.